The next 17 T cell receptor beta chains were all read from a single sample in a study of regulatory T cells in long-lasting Graves disease. The time point denotes: newly diagnosed GD, antithyroid drugs for less than 3 months. Extracted RNA from PBMCs served as the source of the TCR library. According to the study, TCR beta libraries were built with iRepertoire HTBI primers and CDR3-region Arm-PCR. TCRdb redid the calling of the multiplex PCR reads with MiXCR, one entry per CDR3 protein. The sample has around 250,000 distinct CDR3 sequences; roughly 18% are singletons. This same sample was also part of a study on T cells in Graves' hyperthyroidism and ophthalmopathy.

The sample consisted of peripheral blood mononuclear cells (PBMCs), taken at new diagnosis, from a patient treated with antithyroid drugs. These receptors all stem from a woman aged 25 to 39 with Graves disease.

This clonotype was detected many times. V gene TRBV3-1 combines with J gene TRBJ2-5; maybe TRBD2 (5 bases). Germline V CDR1 and CDR2: LGHDT, YNNKEL (reference sequence). V was cut by 1 base and J by 0 bases, with 18 bases left in between. This CDR3 spans 18 amino acids. The CDR3 loop reads CASSQVAGGRNYQETQYF. CDR3 DNA: TGTGCCAGCAGCCAAGTGGCAGGAGGCAGAAATTACCAAGAGACCCAGTACTTC.

This clonotype has a count of ten or more. The chain carries TRBV5-1 and TRBJ1-5; no clear D. The CDR3 is made up of 13 amino acids. Germline V gene sequence: CDR1 SGHRS, CDR2 YFSETQ. V was pared by 5 bases and J by 3 bases, with 9 bases between. The DNA for the CDR3 is TGCGCCAGCAGTGTGGCAGTCAATCAGCCCCAGCATTTT. It encodes CASSVAVNQPQHF. The full variable domain, rest sourced from reference TRBV5-1 and TRBJ1-5, is KAGVTQTPRYLIKTRGQQVTLSCSPISGHRSVSWYQQTPGQGLQFLFEYFSETQRNKGNFPGRFSGRQFSNSRSEMNVSTLELGDSALYLCASSVAVNQPQHFGDGTRLSIL.

This clonotype was counted only a few times. This chain links TRBV7-9 with TRBJ1-6; D is undetermined. CDR1 SEHNR and CDR2 FQNEAQ come from the germline V gene (reference sequence). V dropped 2 bases and J dropped 8 bases, with 7 bases sitting between them. The CDR3 runs to 13 residues. This CDR3 reads CASSLTTDSPLHF. The CDR3 nucleotides read TGTGCCAGCAGCTTAACGACTGATTCACCCCTCCACTTT. Based on the CDR3 plus reference TRBV7-9 and TRBJ1-6, the full variable domain is DTGVSQNPRHKITKRGQNVTFRCDPISEHNRLYWYRQTLGQGPEFLTYFQNEAQLEKSRLLSDRFSAERPKGSFSTLEIQRTEQGDSAMYLCASSLTTDSPLHFGNGTRLTVT.

This clonotype has ten or more counts. The J gene is TRBJ2-1, the V gene TRBV9; a weak D match, TRBD2 (5 bases). Germline V lookup: CDR1 SGDLS, CDR2 YYNGEE. The CDR3 totals 15 residues. Trimming removed 0 bases at V and 0 bases at J, with 7 bases between. CDR3 sequence (DNA): TGTGCCAGCAGCGTAGTGGGGAGCTCCTACAATGAGCAGTTCTTC. Amino acid sequence: CASSVVGSSYNEQFF.

The chain carries TRBV13 and TRBJ2-3, with unresolved D. V was shortened by 6 bases and J by 3 bases, with 13 bases between the two germline ends. The germline CDR1 and CDR2 sequences are PRHDT and FYEKMQ (reference sequence). This CDR3 region has 14 residues. For the CDR3, the DNA is TGTGCCAGCAGGCCGGACGGAAAGACAGATACGCAGTATTTT. Translated, it gives CASRPDGKTDTQYF.

This clonotype appeared many times. For the CDR3, the DNA is TGTGCCAGCAGCTCTTACGGGGGGGCCTCGTACGAGCAGTACTTC. This encodes CASSSYGGASYEQYF. The chain uses TRBV7-2 and TRBJ2-7, with 8 bases identical to TRBD2. Trimming at V came to 4 bases and at J to 4 bases, leaving 9 bases not matched to a gene. This CDR3 has 15 residues. Germline CDR1 SGHTA, CDR2 FQGNSA.

This clonotype was picked up a small number of times. The chain uses TRBV2 and TRBJ1-1, with 8 bases matching TRBD1. This CDR3 comprises 14 residues. CDR1 and CDR2 from the germline V gene are SNHLY and FYNNEI. V shed 6 bases, J shed 3 bases, and the junction held 6 bases outside the gene matches. CDR3 region: CASSGQGGYTEAFF. CDR3 DNA sequence: TGTGCCAGCAGCGGACAGGGAGGGTACACTGAAGCTTTCTTT.

The chain joins TRBV7-6 to TRBJ1-3; D may be TRBD1 (5 bases). This CDR3 comprises 16 residues. V was trimmed by 1 base and J by 7 bases, leaving 17 bases between them. Germline V lookup: CDR1 SGHVS, CDR2 FNYEAQ. The CDR3 here is CASSLEVRSGRNTIYF. In DNA, the CDR3 is TGTGCCAGCAGCTTAGAGGTCCGGTCAGGGCGGAACACCATATATTTT.

The sample holds many counts of this clonotype. The V gene is TRBV27, the J gene TRBJ1-2; TRBD1 matches 7 bases. The CDR3 extends over 16 amino acids. Germline CDR1 reads MNHEY; CDR2 reads SMNVEV (reference sequence). Unmatched junction bases numbered 11, after V lost 3 bases and J lost 4 bases. The DNA for the CDR3 is TGTGCCAGCAGTTTCAAGGGGGCGGGACAAACCTATGGCTACACCTTC. This codes for CASSFKGAGQTYGYTF.

With respect to this clonotype: This may be a read error, as it is one base from a much larger clone. The rearrangement joins TRBV20-1 to TRBJ1-1; 8 nucleotides match TRBD1. Germline-derived CDR1 and CDR2 are DFQATT and SNEGSKA (reference sequence). This CDR3 spans 14 amino acids. CDR3 nucleotide sequence: TGCAGTGCTAGCAGGGGGCGTCGGAACGCTGAAGCTTTCTTT. Translation: CSASRGRRNAEAFF.

This clonotype has a count of ten or more. The V and J genes are TRBV18 and TRBJ1-1; D might be TRBD1 (5 bases). The CDR3 is 16 amino acids. V was clipped by 2 bases and J by 1 base, with 14 bases between them. Germline V gene lookup returns CDR1 KGHSH and CDR2 LQKENI. The CDR3 here is CASSPFAGTTNTEAFF. CDR3 DNA: TGTGCCAGCTCACCATTCGCCGGGACTACGAACACTGAAGCTTTCTTT.

This clonotype was observed at least ten times. The genes are TRBV18 and TRBJ1-6, with D perhaps matching TRBD1 (6 bases). The CDR3 runs 15 residues. V lost 3 bases, J lost 0 bases, and 6 bases lay in between. Germline lookup yields CDR1 KGHSH and CDR2 LQKENI. The CDR3 DNA is TGTGCCAGCTCACCGGACAGCTCCTATAATTCACCCCTCCACTTT. It specifies CASSPDSSYNSPLHF.

The rearrangement links TRBV11-1 to TRBJ1-2; TRBD1 is a possible D gene (5 bases). This CDR3 region has 16 residues. V lost 1 base to trimming and J lost 13 bases, with 25 bases between them. The germline gives CDR1 SGHAT, CDR2 FQDESV (reference sequence). The CDR3 DNA follows: TGTGCCAGCAGCTTAGAGTATTCGGCGGGGGGAAATGAACCCACCTTC. Translating gives CASSLEYSAGGNEPTF.

The chain couples TRBV2 to TRBJ1-4; D might be TRBD1 (5 bases). Per germline, CDR1 SNHLY and CDR2 FYNNEI. Deletions cut 6 bases from V and 8 bases from J, with 19 bases between. The length of the CDR3 is 15 residues. CDR3 in DNA: TGTGCCAGCAGCGCCATAACAGGTGTTGGAGAAAAACTGTTTTTT. This gives the protein CASSAITGVGEKLFF.

The table lists this clonotype with many counts. J is TRBJ1-1 and V is TRBV6-1; the D is unclear. This CDR3 contains 12 residues. From germline, CDR1 is MNHNS and CDR2 SASEGT. Trimming took 6 bases from V and 5 from J, leaving 10 bases between them. In DNA form, the CDR3 reads TGTGCCAGCAGCCTTCAGAGGACTGAAGCTTTCTTT. Protein sequence: CASSLQRTEAFF.

The rearrangement uses TRBV12-3 or TRBV12-4 and TRBJ2-3; 10 bases fit TRBD2. With 4 bases clipped from V and 2 bases from J, the junction kept 6 bases outside the gene matches. This CDR3 contains 16 residues. This CDR3 is CASSSRAGGVTDTQYF. CDR3 DNA sequence: TGTGCCAGCAGTTCAAGAGCGGGGGGGGTCACAGATACGCAGTATTTT.

The V and J genes are TRBV20-1 and TRBJ2-1, with D perhaps assigned TRBD1 or TRBD2 (5 bases each). The CDR3 spans 17 residues. CDR1 is DFQATT, CDR2 SNEGSKA, per germline (reference sequence). The V and J ends lost 0 bases and 12 bases respectively, with 27 bases between them. The CDR3, as DNA: TGCAGTGCTAGAGATTACGGTGCCCGGGACCCGAAAGCGCCGCAGTTCTTC. Protein: CSARDYGARDPKAPQFF.